This T cell receptor (beta chain) comes out of a study of T cell responses to AZD1222 COVID-19 vaccine. Produced via immunoSEQ multiplex PCR; TCRdb's table is partial and in-frame only. The sample contains about 46,000 clones, about 90% of which appear only once. The CDR3 is 12 residues long. CDR1 is MGHRA, CDR2 YSYEKL, per germline. V was shortened by 3 bases and J by 3 bases, with 3 bases between the two germline ends. The starting material was peripheral blood, obtained 28 days after the second AZD1222 dose. The clonotype comes from an adult who received the AZD1222 COVID-19 vaccine. The chain is built from TRBV4-1 and TRBJ1-3, with unresolved D. CDR3 residues: CASSHLGNTIYF. The CDR3, as DNA: TGCGCCAGCAGCCACCTTGGAAACACCATATATTTT.